These 21 T cell receptor beta chains share one sample of origin, sequenced in a study of blood T cell repertoires in COVID-19. Clones were sequenced by immunoSEQ multiplex PCR, and TCRdb holds only the in-frame ones, with some missing. The table has 130,000 to 150,000 clones, 75% to 85% seen once. The sample consisted of peripheral blood. The receptors originated from a woman between 45 and 65 years old in a cohort sampled during active or convalescent COVID-19.

V is TRBV9 and J is TRBJ2-7; 7 bases are a match to TRBD1. Per the germline V gene, CDR1 is SGDLS and CDR2 is YYNGEE. The CDR3 totals 15 residues. The trim removed 0 bases at V and 7 bases at J, leaving 10 bases unmatched. CDR3 nucleotides: TGTGCCAGCAGCGTAGACGGACAGGCGATTCGGGAGCAGTACTTC. This codes for CASSVDGQAIREQYF.

The rearrangement uses TRBV6-5 and TRBJ2-5, with 9 bases aligning to TRBD1. Germline V lookup: CDR1 MNHEY, CDR2 SVGAGI. This CDR3 has 15 residues. Trimming took 6 bases from V and 5 from J; bases not matched to a gene: 10. The CDR3, as DNA: TGTGCCAGCAGGTCGCACAGGGGGCGGATGGAGACCCAGTACTTC. Residues: CASRSHRGRMETQYF.

The table lists this clone with a count of one. V gene TRBV6-2 or TRBV6-3 combines with J gene TRBJ1-2, with D tentatively TRBD1 (6 bases). With 6 bases removed from V and 7 bases from J, the gap between germline ends came to 18 bases. The CDR3 contains 14 residues. Germline V gene sequence: CDR1 MNHEY, CDR2 SVGEGT. The CDR3: CASSRGQGPLGYTF. The CDR3 DNA is TGTGCCAGCAGCCGGGGGCAGGGACCCCTTGGCTACACCTTC.

The chain recombines TRBV19 with TRBJ1-6; 7 bases are a match to TRBD1. V shed 0 bases, J shed 9 bases, and the junction held 5 bases outside the gene matches. CDR1 and CDR2 (germline): LNHDA, SQIVND (reference sequence). There are 15 residues in the CDR3. The CDR3 region is CASSIDGNRGSPLHF. The CDR3 DNA sequence: TGTGCCAGTAGTATAGATGGGAACAGGGGTTCACCCCTCCACTTT.

This clone was seen only once. The chain employs TRBV5-6 and TRBJ1-1; 8 nucleotides align to TRBD1. The CDR3 sequence is 13 residues long. V shed 1 base, J shed 4 bases, and the junction held 0 bases outside the gene matches. CDR1 SGHDT and CDR2 YYEEEE come from the germline V gene. The CDR3 region has the DNA TGTGCCAGCAGCTTGCAGGGGGCCACTGAAGCTTTCTTT. Protein product: CASSLQGATEAFF.

The V gene is TRBV10-3, the J gene TRBJ2-3; 7 bases align to TRBD1. The length of the CDR3 is 15 residues. The trim removed 4 bases at V and 2 bases at J, leaving 6 bases unmatched. CDR1 ENHRY and CDR2 SYGVKD come from the germline V gene. CDR3 in amino acids: CAISVGTADTDTQYF. For the CDR3, the DNA is TGTGCCATCAGTGTTGGGACAGCGGACACAGATACGCAGTATTTT.

The chain carries TRBV7-6 and TRBJ2-2; D unresolved. CDR3 length: 12 amino acids. The germline CDR1 and CDR2 sequences are SGHVS and FNYEAQ. The V end lost 2 bases, the J end lost 6 bases, and 4 bases lay between the germline ends. CDR3 DNA: TGTGCCAGCAGCTTACTCCCCGGGGAGCTGTTTTTT. Encoded protein: CASSLLPGELFF.

This sequence joins TRBV7-9 and TRBJ1-1, with D tentatively TRBD1 (6 bases). CDR1 is SEHNR, CDR2 FQNEAQ, per germline (reference sequence). This CDR3 is built from 15 residues. The ends were cut back, 1 base at V and 1 base at J, with 10 bases in the middle. The CDR3 loop reads CASSLGGRGNTEAFF. CDR3 sequence (DNA): TGTGCCAGCAGCTTAGGAGGCAGGGGGAACACTGAAGCTTTCTTT.

This clone was recorded only once. The chain recombines TRBV7-9 with TRBJ2-6; D might be TRBD1 (5 bases). V shed 5 bases and J shed 2 bases, with 13 bases lying between them. The CDR3 has 16 residues. The germline V gene encodes CDR1 SEHNR and CDR2 FQNEAQ (reference sequence). CDR3 bases: TGTGCCAGCAGCCGCCTAAGGGGCACTGGGGCCAACGTCCTGACTTTC. Amino acids: CASSRLRGTGANVLTF.

The gene calls are TRBV19 and TRBJ1-1; the match to TRBD1 covers 8 bases. The ends lost 7 bases at V and 5 bases at J; junction bases unmatched: 6. The germline gives CDR1 LNHDA, CDR2 SQIVND (reference sequence). CDR3 length: 13 amino acids. The CDR3 loop is CASTYQGATEAFF. The CDR3 DNA reads as TGTGCCAGTACATATCAGGGGGCTACTGAAGCTTTCTTT.

The chain recombines TRBV7-2 with TRBJ1-5; TRBD1 aligns across 7 bases. The J segment lost 4 bases and the V segment lost 6 bases, leaving 6 bases of the junction unmatched. The germline CDR1 and CDR2 sequences are SGHTA and FQGNSA. The length of the CDR3 is 14 residues. In DNA form, the CDR3 reads TGTGCCAGCAGGCTGGGACAGCTTAATCAGCCCCAGCATTTT. Translated: CASRLGQLNQPQHF. Full variable domain (remainder filled in from reference TRBV7-2 and TRBJ1-5): GAGVSQSPSNKVTEKGKDVELRCDPISGHTALYWYRQSLGQGLEFLIYFQGNSAPDKSGLPSDRFSAERTGGSVSTLTIQRTQQEDSAVYLCASRLGQLNQPQHFGDGTRLSIL.

This clone has just one count. The rearrangement uses TRBV3-1 (or the pseudogene TRBV3-2) and TRBJ2-2; 11 bases fit TRBD1. V dropped 6 bases and J dropped 4; count of bases not matched to a gene: 7. The CDR3 has 16 residues. Per germline, CDR1 LGHDT and CDR2 YNNKEL (reference sequence). CDR3 sequence: CASRPPGTGGTGELFF. CDR3 DNA sequence: TGTGCCAGCAGACCTCCCGGGACAGGGGGCACCGGGGAGCTGTTTTTT.

This clone occurred a few times. CDR3 region: CASSIRPDDSKETQYF. The CDR3 bases are TGTGCCAGCAGCATACGACCAGATGACAGCAAAGAGACCCAGTACTTC. The chain recombines TRBV5-6 with TRBJ2-5; perhaps TRBD1 as D (5 bases). Germline assignment: CDR1 SGHDT and CDR2 YYEEEE. There are 16 residues in the CDR3. With 4 bases removed from V and 3 bases from J, the gap between germline ends came to 19 bases.

The chain links TRBV9 to TRBJ2-3; 7 bases fit TRBD2. Looked up from germline, CDR1 is SGDLS and CDR2 is YYNGEE. This CDR3 comprises 16 residues. The J segment lost 2 bases and the V segment lost 1 base, leaving 7 bases of the junction unmatched. The CDR3 is CASSVPRDYPTDTQYF. Written as DNA, the CDR3 is TGTGCCAGCAGCGTACCCCGGGACTACCCCACAGATACGCAGTATTTT.

The chain uses TRBV19 and TRBJ2-2; 7 nucleotides line up with TRBD1. The ends lost 9 bases at V and 7 bases at J; junction bases unmatched: 11. This CDR3 has 14 residues. Germline V gene lookup returns CDR1 LNHDA and CDR2 SQIVND (reference sequence). The CDR3 DNA reads as TGTGCCAGCGGAAAGGGGGCAAGGGGCGGGGAGCTGTTTTTT. As protein: CASGKGARGGELFF.

The chain links TRBV7-2 to TRBJ1-3, with a possible D match to TRBD1 (5 bases). Between the trimmed V and J ends, which lost 5 bases and 2 bases, there was a span of 16 bases. This CDR3 spans 16 amino acids. Germline V gives CDR1 SGHTA, CDR2 FQGNSA. In nucleotides, the CDR3 is TGTGCCAGCAGCCAGACAAGGGGTCCTCCTGGAAACACCATATATTTT. Its translation is CASSQTRGPPGNTIYF.

The gene calls are TRBV16 and TRBJ1-2; the D gene is possibly TRBD1 (6 bases). This CDR3 region has 15 residues. V was trimmed by 0 bases and J by 5 bases, leaving 13 bases between them. CDR1 KGHSY and CDR2 FQNENV come from the germline V gene. CDR3 protein: CASSQSQGLQYGYTF. The CDR3 nucleotides are TGTGCCAGCAGCCAATCGCAGGGGCTGCAGTATGGCTACACCTTC. Filled out from reference TRBV16 and TRBJ1-2, the complete variable domain reads GEEVAQTPKHLVRGEGQKAKLYCAPIKGHSYVFWYQQVLKNEFKFLISFQNENVFDETGMPKERFSAKCLPNSPCSLEIQATKLEDSAVYFCASSQSQGLQYGYTFGSGTRLTVV.

This rearrangement joins TRBV7-2 to TRBJ1-2; no definite D call. CDR1 SGHTA and CDR2 FQGNSA come from the germline V gene. V gave up 0 bases and J gave up 4 bases, with 15 bases separating them. The CDR3 is 16 amino acids. The CDR3 bases are TGTGCCAGCAGCTTAGCGGGCGAAATGGGTGGCTATGGCTACACCTTC. Its protein is CASSLAGEMGGYGYTF.

The rearrangement uses TRBV3-1 (or the pseudogene TRBV3-2) and TRBJ2-5; TRBD1 aligns across 7 bases. Germline-derived CDR1 and CDR2 are LGHDT and YNNKEL (reference sequence). V shed 4 bases, J shed 2 bases, and the junction held 7 bases outside the gene matches. There are 15 residues in the CDR3. CDR3: CASSLGTAQQETQYF. The CDR3 nucleotides are TGTGCCAGCAGCCTGGGGACAGCGCAACAAGAGACCCAGTACTTC.

The rearrangement uses TRBV27 and TRBJ1-4, with D maybe TRBD1 (6 bases). The CDR3 has 15 residues. V was cut by 6 bases and J by 5 bases, with 16 bases left in between. The V gene's germline CDR1 is MNHEY and CDR2 SMNVEV (reference sequence). The CDR3 DNA reads TGTGCCAGCAGACTAAAGGACAGAGCAAATGAAAAACTGTTTTTT. It is translated as CASRLKDRANEKLFF.

The chain uses TRBV19 and TRBJ1-1; 8 positions agree with TRBD1. Germline values: CDR1 LNHDA, CDR2 SQIVND (reference sequence). The CDR3 contains 14 residues. J lost 1 base, V lost 5 bases, and 3 bases had no gene match. The CDR3 reads CASSFGTGNTEAFF. CDR3 DNA: TGTGCCAGTAGTTTCGGGACAGGGAACACTGAAGCTTTCTTT.